The rows below give T cell receptor beta chains drawn from one sample of a study of control samples from healthy donors and cancer patients. Produced via immunoSEQ multiplex PCR; TCRdb's table is partial and in-frame only. This table holds fewer than 100,000 clones, about four fifths found once. The specimen sequenced was blood. The receptors come from a man between 60 and 75 years old in good health. CDR3s include the opening cysteine and the closing phenylalanine or tryptophan. D genes are given only for firm matches. Size tells how often a clone was seen (once, few, many) or the class of an expanded clone, and some rows leave it out.

>TRBD1|TRBJ2-3|TRBV3-1/TRBV3-2|NA
TGTGCCAGCAGCCGCCTACAGGGGATAAGCACAGATACGCAGTATTTT
CASSRLQGISTDTQYF
>NA|TRBJ2-7|TRBV5-8|NA
TGTGCCAGCAGCTGGGGGCGGGGGTCCTACGAGCAGTACTTC
CASSWGRGSYEQYF
>NA|TRBJ1-4|TRBV2|once
TGTGCCAGCTTCCGAGGGGATTTTTCGGAAAAACTGTTTTTT
CASFRGDFSEKLFF
>NA|TRBJ2-7|TRBV2|NA
TGTGCCAGCAGTGACGTGGGAAGATACGAGCAGTACTTC
CASSDVGRYEQYF
>TRBD2|TRBJ2-5|TRBV3-1/TRBV3-2|NA
TGTGCCAGCAGCCCGGGACTAGCGGGAGGAGAGACCCAGTACTTC
CASSPGLAGGETQYF
>TRBD2|TRBJ2-5|TRBV6-5|once
TGTGCCAGCAGAGACAGCGGGGTTGGAGAAGAGACCCAGTACTTC
CASRDSGVGEETQYF
>NA|TRBJ2-7|TRBV5-1|NA
TGCGCCAGCAGCTTGGATGAAGGGCCGTTGCAGTACTTC
CASSLDEGPLQYF
>TRBD1|TRBJ2-3|TRBV28|NA
TGTGCCAGCAGTGCTGTCGTAGTGCGGATGACCGGACAGGCTATAACAGATACGCAGTATTTT
CASSAVVVRMTGQAITDTQYF
>TRBD2|TRBJ2-2|TRBV19|NA
TGTGTGCGGGAGGGCGGGGAGCTGTTTTTT
CVREGGELFF
>NA|TRBJ1-1|TRBV7-3|NA
TGTGCCAGCAGCTTAGACTTCCTGGGGGCGGCTAACACTGAAGCTTTCTTT
CASSLDFLGAANTEAFF
>NA|TRBJ2-7|TRBV11-1|medium-sized
TGTGCCAGCAGCTTAAGTAGGCGGGTCGAGCAGTACTTC
CASSLSRRVEQYF
>NA|TRBJ1-5|TRBV2|NA
TGTGCCAGCAGTGTTTGGCCCCCGGGCGGCAATCAGCCCCAGCATTTT
CASSVWPPGGNQPQHF
>NA|TRBJ2-6|TRBV2|NA
TGTGCCAGCAGTGAAGATGTCATTTTCTCTGGGGCCAACGTCCTGACTTTC
CASSEDVIFSGANVLTF
>NA|TRBJ1-4|TRBV5-1|once
TGCGCCAGCAGCTTGGGTTCCAGCCTGAATGAAAAACTGTTTTTT
CASSLGSSLNEKLFF
>NA|TRBJ1-6|TRBV18|NA
TGTGCCAGCTCACCCAGCTCCTATAATTCACCCCTCCACTTT
CASSPSSYNSPLHF
>NA|TRBJ1-5|TRBV2|NA
TGTGCCAGCCGGAGGGAACTCAATCAGCCCCAGCATTTT
CASRRELNQPQHF
>TRBD1|TRBJ2-1|TRBV6-4|few
TGTGCCAGCGGTAACCGGGACAGTTCCTACAATGAGCAGTTCTTC
CASGNRDSSYNEQFF
>NA|TRBJ1-2|TRBV25-1|NA
TGTGCCAGCAGTGAAGAAGGACCTATCCCCTATGGCTACACCTTC
CASSEEGPIPYGYTF
>TRBD1|TRBJ2-3|TRBV19|NA
TGTGCCACCGAGCCGACCAGGGGGCAAGCCACAGATACGCAGTATTTT
CATEPTRGQATDTQYF
>TRBD2|TRBJ2-5|TRBV5-4|NA
TGTGCCAGCAGCTTGGCCGAGCGGGGAGTCCAAGAGACCCAGTACTTC
CASSLAERGVQETQYF
>NA|TRBJ2-1|TRBV5-1|NA
TGCGCCAGCAGCTTGGGTAGGGGGTATGAGCAGTTCTTC
CASSLGRGYEQFF
>NA|TRBJ1-2|TRBV6-6|NA
TGTGCCAGCAGTTACCGAGCCGGGGAAGACCGCTACACCTTC
CASSYRAGEDRYTF
>TRBD1|TRBJ1-1|TRBV19|NA
TGTGCCACTTATGACAGGGCCCCTGGGAACACTGAAGCTTTCTTT
CATYDRAPGNTEAFF
>TRBD2|TRBJ2-1|TRBV5-1|NA
TGCGCCAGCAGCTTGGGCGAGCGGGAGCACAATGAGCAGTTCTTC
CASSLGEREHNEQFF
>NA|TRBJ1-1|TRBV6-5|NA
TGTGCCAGCAGAGACGACGGATTACACACTGAAGCTTTCTTT
CASRDDGLHTEAFF
>NA|TRBJ1-4|TRBV4-1|NA
TGCGCCAGCAGCCAAGTTCAAGGGGTCCTTTCTAATGAAAAACTGTTTTTT
CASSQVQGVLSNEKLFF
>NA|TRBJ2-7|TRBV21-1|NA
TGTGCCAGCAGCAAAAGAGGGGGCCCCTACGAGCAGTACTTC
CASSKRGGPYEQYF
>NA|TRBJ1-6|TRBV13|NA
TGTGCCAGCAGCTCCGATAATTCACCCCTCCACTTT
CASSSDNSPLHF
>NA|TRBJ1-6|TRBV27|NA
TGTGCCAGCAGTTCCGGGGGATGGGGTTCACCCCTCCACTTT
CASSSGGWGSPLHF
>TRBD2|TRBJ2-7|TRBV19|NA
TGTGCCAGTAGGCCTACTAGCGGGACCTACGAGCAGTACTTC
CASRPTSGTYEQYF
>TRBD1|TRBJ2-5|TRBV18|NA
TGTGCCAGCTCCTGGACAGGGGAAGAGACCCAGTACTTC
CASSWTGEETQYF
>NA|TRBJ2-7|TRBV29-1|NA
TGCAGCGCCGCAAGACAGTTTAGCTCCTACGAGCAGTACTTC
CSAARQFSSYEQYF
>NA|TRBJ2-2|TRBV6-6|NA
TGTGCCAGCAGTTGGACCGGGGAGCTGTTTTTT
CASSWTGELFF
>NA|TRBJ2-5|TRBV2|NA
TGTGCCAGCACCCCGGGGGCCTGGGTTGAGACCCAGTACTTC
CASTPGAWVETQYF
>TRBD2|TRBJ2-7|TRBV19|few
TGTGCCAGTGGGGAGCGGGGGCGAATCAACGAGCAGTACTTC
CASGERGRINEQYF
>TRBD2|TRBJ2-7|TRBV7-8|NA
TGTGCCAGCAACGTAGCGGGAGCCTCCTACGAGCAGTACTTC
CASNVAGASYEQYF
>TRBD1|TRBJ2-7|TRBV5-5|NA
TGTGCCAGCAGCTCAACCGGACAGGGCAGCTACGAGCAGTACTTC
CASSSTGQGSYEQYF
>TRBD2|TRBJ2-1|TRBV19|NA
TGTGCCAGTAGTCCCCGAGGCGGGGGCTACAATGAGCAGTTCTTC
CASSPRGGGYNEQFF
>TRBD2|TRBJ2-7|TRBV28|NA
TGTGCCAGCAGTTTCCCTAGCGGGGACAACGAGCAGTACTTC
CASSFPSGDNEQYF
>NA|TRBJ2-1|TRBV23-1|once
TGCGCCAGCAGTCAACCTATGAGCTCTGGGGTAAGTGAGCAGTTCTTC
CASSQPMSSGVSEQFF
>NA|TRBJ2-3|TRBV15|NA
TGTGCCACCAGCAGAGCTGGGTCAGATACGCAGTATTTT
CATSRAGSDTQYF
>NA|TRBJ2-5|TRBV29-1|NA
TGCAGCGCTGATAGAGGGGGGGAGACCCAGTACTTC
CSADRGGETQYF
>NA|TRBJ2-1|TRBV2|NA
TGTGCCAGCAGTGTGTATCAAGCAGGGATGGGCGGGGAGCAGTTCTTC
CASSVYQAGMGGEQFF
>NA|TRBJ2-7|TRBV7-9|NA
TGTGCCAGCAGCCCCCCAGGGTACGAAGCCTACGAGCAGTACTTC
CASSPPGYEAYEQYF
>TRBD2|TRBJ2-3|TRBV3-1/TRBV3-2|NA
TGTGCCAGCAGCCAACGGGGACTAGCGTACACAGATACGCAGTATTTT
CASSQRGLAYTDTQYF
>NA|TRBJ2-1|TRBV11-2|NA
TGTGCCAGCAGCTTACAACAGTACAATGAGCAGTTCTTC
CASSLQQYNEQFF
>TRBD1|TRBJ1-6|TRBV5-1|few
TGCGCCAGCAGCCGTGGACAGGGGGGACGGGTAGGGTCACCCCTCCACTTT
CASSRGQGGRVGSPLHF
>TRBD2|TRBJ2-3|TRBV28|NA
TGTGCCAGCAGATTCCCGGGGGGGGGCGGAGATACGCAGTATTTT
CASRFPGGGGDTQYF
>NA|TRBJ2-2|TRBV7-8|NA
TGTGCCAGCAGCTTAGCGGGGACGGAGAACACCGGGGAGCTGTTTTTT
CASSLAGTENTGELFF
>NA|TRBJ2-5|TRBV12-3/TRBV12-4|NA
TGTGCCAGCAGGGGAGTGGAAGAGACCCAGTACTTC
CASRGVEETQYF
>NA|TRBJ2-7|TRBV2|few
TGTGCCAGCAGCGAGACAAGCTACGAGCAGTACTTC
CASSETSYEQYF
>NA|TRBJ1-1|TRBV6-5|NA
TGTGCCAGCAAAAGGGAGGCGCGGACTGAAGCTTTCTTT
CASKREARTEAFF
>NA|TRBJ2-5|TRBV6-1|NA
TGTGCCAGCAGTGAAGACAGGGCCAGGACCCAGTACTTC
CASSEDRARTQYF
>NA|TRBJ1-2|TRBV28|NA
TGTGCCAGCAGTTTACGGGATAGACTGCGAGGCTACACCTTC
CASSLRDRLRGYTF
>TRBD2|TRBJ2-7|TRBV10-2|few
TGCGCCAGCTCTGCCGGGAGGGCAGAGGAGCAGTACTTC
CASSAGRAEEQYF
>NA|TRBJ2-3|TRBV10-1|NA
TGCGCCAGCAGTGAAAGTGAGGGGACTGTCAGCACAGATACGCAGTATTTT
CASSESEGTVSTDTQYF
>NA|TRBJ2-5|TRBV15|NA
TGTGCCACCAGCAGAGCGGGAAAGGCCCCCCAAGAGACCCAGTACTTC
CATSRAGKAPQETQYF